This section outlines one T cell receptor beta chain sequence together with its context. The data derive from a study of blood T cell repertoires in COVID-19. Study overall: Material from acute and convalescent COVID-19 was sourced from the United States, Italy and Spain. In each case, the material was cDNA or gDNA derived from T cells, B-cell-depleted T cells, or PBMCs.

Authors' processing steps: Estimation of nucleated cell counts was performed using reference gene primer amplification. Here immunoSEQ multiplex PCR was the method, and the copy in TCRdb shows in-frame clones only, minus some. D and trimming come from the DNA, and the V and J calls and clone size come from that table. The sample holds more than 85,000 clones, around 90% seen once. The CDR3 totals 13 residues. Per germline, CDR1 LNHDA and CDR2 SQIVND (reference sequence). V lost 5 bases and J 0 bases, leaving 5 bases between the germline ends. The sequencing input was peripheral blood. This clonotype was obtained from a woman between 65 and 79 years old with acute or convalescent COVID-19. The rearrangement links TRBV19 to TRBJ1-3; no definite D call. CDR3 loop: CASSPVSGNTIYF. The CDR3 region has the DNA TGTGCCAGTAGTCCGGTCTCTGGAAACACCATATATTTT. The full variable domain, its missing parts supplied by reference TRBV19 and TRBJ1-3, is DGGITQSPKYLFRKEGQNVTLSCEQNLNHDAMYWYRQDPGQGLRLIYYSQIVNDFQKGDIAEGYSVSREKKESFPLTVTSAQKNPTAFYLCASSPVSGNTIYFGEGSWLTVV.